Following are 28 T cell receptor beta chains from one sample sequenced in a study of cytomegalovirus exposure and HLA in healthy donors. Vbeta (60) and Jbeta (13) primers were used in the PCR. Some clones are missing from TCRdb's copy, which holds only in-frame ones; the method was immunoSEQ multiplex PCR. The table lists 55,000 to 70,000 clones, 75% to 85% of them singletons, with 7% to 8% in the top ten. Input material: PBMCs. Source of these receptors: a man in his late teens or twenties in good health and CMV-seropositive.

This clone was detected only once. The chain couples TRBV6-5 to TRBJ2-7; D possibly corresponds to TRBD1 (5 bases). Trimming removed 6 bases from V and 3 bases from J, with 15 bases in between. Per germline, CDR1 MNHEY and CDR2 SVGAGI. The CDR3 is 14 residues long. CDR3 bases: TGTGCCAGCAGCCCTGGGGCAGACAGCTACGAGCAGTACTTC. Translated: CASSPGADSYEQYF.

The CDR3 DNA is TGTGCCAGCAGCCAAGAAGGGGGGGTTGGTACGCAGTATTTT. Residues: CASSQEGGVGTQYF. V is TRBV4-2 and J is TRBJ2-3; weak D call: TRBD2 (7 bases). This CDR3 region has 14 residues. The ends were cut back, 0 bases at V and 8 bases at J, with 12 bases in the middle. CDR1 and CDR2 from the germline V gene are LGHNA and YNFKEQ.

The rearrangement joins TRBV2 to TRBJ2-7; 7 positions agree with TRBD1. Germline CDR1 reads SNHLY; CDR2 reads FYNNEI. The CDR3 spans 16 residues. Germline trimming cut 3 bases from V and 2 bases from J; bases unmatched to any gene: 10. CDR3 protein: CASSESTGNRAYEQYF. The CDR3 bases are TGTGCCAGCAGTGAGTCGACAGGGAATCGGGCCTACGAGCAGTACTTC.

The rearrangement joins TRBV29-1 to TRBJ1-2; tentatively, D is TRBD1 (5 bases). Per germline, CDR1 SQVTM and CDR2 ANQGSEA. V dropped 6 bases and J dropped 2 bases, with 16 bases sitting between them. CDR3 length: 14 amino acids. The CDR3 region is CSVGTAEQNYGYTF. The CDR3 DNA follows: TGCAGCGTGGGGACTGCGGAGCAGAACTATGGCTACACCTTC.

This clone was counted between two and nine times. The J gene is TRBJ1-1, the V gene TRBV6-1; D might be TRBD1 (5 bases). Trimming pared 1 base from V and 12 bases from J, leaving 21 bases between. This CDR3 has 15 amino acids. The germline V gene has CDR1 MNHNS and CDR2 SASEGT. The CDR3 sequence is CASSEEGWRGGQPFF. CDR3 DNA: TGTGCCAGCAGTGAAGAGGGATGGAGGGGAGGTCAACCTTTCTTT.

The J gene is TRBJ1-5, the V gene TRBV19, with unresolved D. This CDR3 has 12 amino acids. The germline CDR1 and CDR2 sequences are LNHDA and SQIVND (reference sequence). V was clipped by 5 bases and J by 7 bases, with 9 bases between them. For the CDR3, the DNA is TGTGCCAGTAGTCTCGGGTTCCAGCCCCAGCATTTT. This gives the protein CASSLGFQPQHF. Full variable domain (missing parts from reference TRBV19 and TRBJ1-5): DGGITQSPKYLFRKEGQNVTLSCEQNLNHDAMYWYRQDPGQGLRLIYYSQIVNDFQKGDIAEGYSVSREKKESFPLTVTSAQKNPTAFYLCASSLGFQPQHFGDGTRLSIL.

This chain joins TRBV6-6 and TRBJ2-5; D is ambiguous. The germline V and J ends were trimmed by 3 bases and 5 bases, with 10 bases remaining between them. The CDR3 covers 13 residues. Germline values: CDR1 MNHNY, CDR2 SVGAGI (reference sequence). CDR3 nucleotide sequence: TGTGCCAGCAGTTATAATCCTAGGGAGACCCAGTACTTC. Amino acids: CASSYNPRETQYF.

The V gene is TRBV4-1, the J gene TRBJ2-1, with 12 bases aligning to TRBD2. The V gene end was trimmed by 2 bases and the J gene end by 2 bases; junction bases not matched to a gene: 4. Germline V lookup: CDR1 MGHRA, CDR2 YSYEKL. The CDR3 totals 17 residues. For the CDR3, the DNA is TGCGCCAGCAGCCAACTAGCGGGGGGGCCCCCCTACAATGAGCAGTTCTTC. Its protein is CASSQLAGGPPYNEQFF.

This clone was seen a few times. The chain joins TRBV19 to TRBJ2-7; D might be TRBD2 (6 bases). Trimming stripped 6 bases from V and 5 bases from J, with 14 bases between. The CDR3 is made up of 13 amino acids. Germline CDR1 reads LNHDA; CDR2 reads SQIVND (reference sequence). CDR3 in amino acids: CASRGLPGDEQYF. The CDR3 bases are TGTGCCAGTAGAGGACTCCCGGGGGACGAGCAGTACTTC.

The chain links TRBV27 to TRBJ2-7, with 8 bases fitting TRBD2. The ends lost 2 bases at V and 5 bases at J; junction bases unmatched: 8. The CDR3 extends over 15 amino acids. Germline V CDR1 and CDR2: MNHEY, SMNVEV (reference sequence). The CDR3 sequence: CASSLVGGAVNEQYF. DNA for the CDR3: TGTGCCAGCAGTTTAGTCGGGGGGGCGGTAAACGAGCAGTACTTC.

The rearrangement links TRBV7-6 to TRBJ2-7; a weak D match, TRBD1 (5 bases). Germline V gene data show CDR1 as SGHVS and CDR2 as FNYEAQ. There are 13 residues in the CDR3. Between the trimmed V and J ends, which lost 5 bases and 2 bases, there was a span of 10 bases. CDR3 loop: CASSAGLAYEQYF. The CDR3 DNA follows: TGTGCCAGCAGCGCAGGGTTGGCCTACGAGCAGTACTTC.

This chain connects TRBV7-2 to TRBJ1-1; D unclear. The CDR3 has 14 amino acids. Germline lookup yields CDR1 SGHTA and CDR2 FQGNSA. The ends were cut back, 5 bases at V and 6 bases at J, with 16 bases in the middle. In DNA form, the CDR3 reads TGTGCCAGCAGCCCCCGCTCTACAGTCCCTGAAGCTTTCTTT. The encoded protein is CASSPRSTVPEAFF. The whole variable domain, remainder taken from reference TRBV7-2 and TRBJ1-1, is GAGVSQSPSNKVTEKGKDVELRCDPISGHTALYWYRQSLGQGLEFLIYFQGNSAPDKSGLPSDRFSAERTGGSVSTLTIQRTQQEDSAVYLCASSPRSTVPEAFFGQGTRLTVV.

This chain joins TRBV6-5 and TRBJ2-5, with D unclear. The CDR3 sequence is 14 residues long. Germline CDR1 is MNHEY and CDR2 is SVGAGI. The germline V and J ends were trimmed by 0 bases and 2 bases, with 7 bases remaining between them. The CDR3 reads CASSYSSVQETQYF. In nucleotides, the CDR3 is TGTGCCAGCAGTTACTCGTCGGTACAAGAGACCCAGTACTTC.

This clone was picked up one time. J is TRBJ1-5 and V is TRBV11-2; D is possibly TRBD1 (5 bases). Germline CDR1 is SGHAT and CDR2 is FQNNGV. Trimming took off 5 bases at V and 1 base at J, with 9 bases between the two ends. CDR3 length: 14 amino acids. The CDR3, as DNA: TGTGCCAGCAGCCTCGGGGGAAGCAATCAGCCCCAGCATTTT. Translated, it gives CASSLGGSNQPQHF.

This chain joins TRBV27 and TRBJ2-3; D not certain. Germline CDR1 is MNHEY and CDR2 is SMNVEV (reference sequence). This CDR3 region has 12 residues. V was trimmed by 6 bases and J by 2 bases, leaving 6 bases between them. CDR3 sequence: CASSHNTDTQYF. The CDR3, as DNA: TGTGCCAGCAGCCACAACACAGATACGCAGTATTTT.

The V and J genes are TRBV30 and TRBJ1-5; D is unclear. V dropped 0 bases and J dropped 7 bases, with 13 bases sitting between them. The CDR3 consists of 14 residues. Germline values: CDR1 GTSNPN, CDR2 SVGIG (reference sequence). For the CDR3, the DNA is TGTGCCTGGAGTGTACGTGGAGGTAACCAGCCCCAGCATTTT. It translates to CAWSVRGGNQPQHF.

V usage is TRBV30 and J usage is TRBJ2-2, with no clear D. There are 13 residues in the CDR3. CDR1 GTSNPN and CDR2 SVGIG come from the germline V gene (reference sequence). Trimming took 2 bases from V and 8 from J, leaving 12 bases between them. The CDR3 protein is CAWSKTPAGELFF. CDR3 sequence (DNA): TGTGCCTGGAGTAAGACTCCCGCGGGGGAGCTGTTTTTT.

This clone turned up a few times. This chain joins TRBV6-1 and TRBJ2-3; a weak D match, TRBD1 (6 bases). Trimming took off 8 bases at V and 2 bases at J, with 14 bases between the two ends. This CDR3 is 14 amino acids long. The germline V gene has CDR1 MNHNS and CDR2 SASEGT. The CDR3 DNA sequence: TGTGCCAGCGATCGACAGGAGGTCACAGATACGCAGTATTTT. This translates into CASDRQEVTDTQYF.

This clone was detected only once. In DNA form, the CDR3 reads TGTGCCTGGAGTGAAGTAGCCGGGGAGCTGTTTTTT. Translation: CAWSEVAGELFF. The chain employs TRBV30 and TRBJ2-2; D gene ambiguous. CDR3 length: 12 amino acids. CDR1 GTSNPN and CDR2 SVGIG come from the germline V gene (reference sequence). The ends were cut back, 1 base at V and 6 bases at J, with 6 bases in the middle.

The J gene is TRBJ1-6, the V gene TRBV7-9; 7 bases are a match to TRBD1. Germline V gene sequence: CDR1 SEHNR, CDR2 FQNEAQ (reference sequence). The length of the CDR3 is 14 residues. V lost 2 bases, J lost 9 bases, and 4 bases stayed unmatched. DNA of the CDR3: TGTGCCAGCAGCTTAACAGGGGCAGGTTCACCCCTCCACTTT. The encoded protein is CASSLTGAGSPLHF.

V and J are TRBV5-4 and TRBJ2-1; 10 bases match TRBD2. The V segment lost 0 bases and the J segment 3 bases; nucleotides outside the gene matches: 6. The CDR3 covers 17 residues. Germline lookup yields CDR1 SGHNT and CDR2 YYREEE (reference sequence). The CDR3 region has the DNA TGTGCCAGCAGCTTGGCCAGCGGGAGGGCCGGCTACAATGAGCAGTTCTTC. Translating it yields CASSLASGRAGYNEQFF.

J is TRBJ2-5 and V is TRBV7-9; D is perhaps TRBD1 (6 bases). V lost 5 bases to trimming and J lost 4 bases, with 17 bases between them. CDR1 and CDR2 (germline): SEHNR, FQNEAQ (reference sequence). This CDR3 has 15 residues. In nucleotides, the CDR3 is TGTGCCAGCAGCCTCTCAAGGGCAGGGGCAGAGACCCAGTACTTC. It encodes CASSLSRAGAETQYF.

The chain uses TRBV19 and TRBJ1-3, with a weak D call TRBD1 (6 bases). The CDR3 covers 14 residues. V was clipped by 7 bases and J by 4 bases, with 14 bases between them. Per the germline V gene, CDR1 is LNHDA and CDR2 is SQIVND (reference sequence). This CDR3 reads CASTLGGPGNTIYF. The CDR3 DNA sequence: TGTGCCAGTACCCTCGGGGGGCCCGGAAACACCATATATTTT.

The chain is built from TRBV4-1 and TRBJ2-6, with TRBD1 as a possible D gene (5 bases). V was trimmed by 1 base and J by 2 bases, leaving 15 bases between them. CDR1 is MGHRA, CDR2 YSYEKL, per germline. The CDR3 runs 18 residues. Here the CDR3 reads CASSQAPGKLAGANVLTF. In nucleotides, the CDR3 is TGCGCCAGCAGCCAAGCTCCAGGGAAGTTGGCTGGGGCCAACGTCCTGACTTTC.

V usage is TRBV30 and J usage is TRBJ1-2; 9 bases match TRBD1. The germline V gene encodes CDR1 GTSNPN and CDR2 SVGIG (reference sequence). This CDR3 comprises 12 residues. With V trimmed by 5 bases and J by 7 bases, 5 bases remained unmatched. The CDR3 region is CAWGGQGSGYTF. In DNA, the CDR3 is TGTGCCTGGGGGGGACAGGGAAGTGGCTACACCTTC.

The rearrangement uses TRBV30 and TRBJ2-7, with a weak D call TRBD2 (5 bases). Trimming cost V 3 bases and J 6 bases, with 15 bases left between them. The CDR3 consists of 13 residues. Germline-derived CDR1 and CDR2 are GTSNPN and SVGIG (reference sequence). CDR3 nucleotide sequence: TGTGCCTGGAGGGAGGTCCCTGAATCCGAGCAGTACTTC. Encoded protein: CAWREVPESEQYF.

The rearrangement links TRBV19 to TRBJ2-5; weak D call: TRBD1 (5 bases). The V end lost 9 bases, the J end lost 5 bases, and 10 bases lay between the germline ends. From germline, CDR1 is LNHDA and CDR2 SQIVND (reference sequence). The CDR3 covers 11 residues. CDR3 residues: CASLKGETQYF. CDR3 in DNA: TGTGCCAGCCTAAAGGGGGAGACCCAGTACTTC.

The CDR3 sequence: CAWGLEGNGSPLHF. In nucleotides, the CDR3 is TGTGCCTGGGGACTCGAGGGTAATGGGTCACCCCTCCACTTT. The chain has TRBV30 and TRBJ1-6; D call uncertain. Germline CDR1 GTSNPN, CDR2 SVGIG (reference sequence). The CDR3 extends over 14 amino acids. The V end was cut by 5 bases, the J end by 10 bases, with 18 bases between.